Below, 25 T cell receptor beta chains from the same sample are listed, as sequenced in a study of shared clonotypes between healthy human individuals. Profiling relied on immunoSEQ multiplex PCR, and the TCRdb table lists in-frame clones only, not all of them. The table includes roughly 2.2 million clones, 80% to 95% detected once. Sequenced material: naive CD4+ T cells from PBMCs. Sample subset: CD45RA+ positively selected. These receptors all come from a man aged 18 to 30 in good health. Some clones in this sample may be carry-over from other donors' samples.

The rearrangement joins TRBV7-8 to TRBJ1-1; D may be TRBD1 (5 bases). There are 15 residues in the CDR3. CDR1 is SGHVS, CDR2 FQNEAQ, per germline. Trimming pared 5 bases from V and 0 bases from J, leaving 13 bases between. DNA of the CDR3: TGTGCCAGCAGCCCGCGACAGTACATGAACACTGAAGCTTTCTTT. It codes for CASSPRQYMNTEAFF.

As for this clone: This CDR3 is also generated by other DNA sequences in the sample. This chain uses TRBV9 with TRBJ2-2; the D is unclear. This CDR3 comprises 13 residues. The germline V and J ends were trimmed by 0 bases and 6 bases, with 6 bases remaining between them. The germline V gene encodes CDR1 SGDLS and CDR2 YYNGEE. CDR3 DNA sequence: TGTGCCAGCAGCGTAGTCGGTGCCGGGGAGCTGTTTTTT. This translates into CASSVVGAGELFF.

The chain carries TRBV4-1 and TRBJ2-2; TRBD1 matches at 8 bases. Germline CDR1 is MGHRA and CDR2 is YSYEKL. The CDR3 runs to 15 residues. Trimming took 1 base from V and 5 from J; bases not matched to a gene: 3. CDR3 in amino acids: CASSQAGGLTGELFF. The CDR3 DNA sequence: TGCGCCAGCAGCCAAGCAGGGGGCCTGACCGGGGAGCTGTTTTTT.

A few counts support this clone. The V call is TRBV20-1, the J call TRBJ1-5, with D uncertain. In germline, CDR1 is DFQATT, CDR2 SNEGSKA (reference sequence). CDR3 length equals 11 residues. V was shortened by 2 bases and J by 9 bases, with 8 bases between the two germline ends. The CDR3 spells CSARKEGPQHF. The CDR3 nucleotides are TGCAGTGCTAGAAAAGAGGGGCCCCAGCATTTT.

V and J are TRBV5-4 and TRBJ2-3, with D perhaps TRBD2 (6 bases). V lost 2 bases, J lost 0 bases, and 13 bases lay in between. CDR1 is SGHNT and CDR2 is YYREEE in the germline V gene (reference sequence). The CDR3 contains 16 residues. The CDR3 spells CASSLIGRTSTDTQYF. CDR3 DNA: TGTGCCAGCAGCTTAATCGGGAGAACTAGCACAGATACGCAGTATTTT.

The chain recombines TRBV28 with TRBJ1-4, with 7 bases aligning to TRBD1. The ends lost 1 base at V and 7 bases at J; junction bases unmatched: 9. Germline lookup yields CDR1 MDHEN and CDR2 SYDVKM. This CDR3 contains 16 residues. The CDR3 region is CASSLLEGAVIEKLFF. The CDR3, as DNA: TGTGCCAGCAGTTTATTGGAGGGGGCGGTTATTGAAAAACTGTTTTTT.

The chain employs TRBV6-1 and TRBJ1-2; 7 nucleotides line up with TRBD1. With V trimmed by 8 bases and J by 3 bases, 6 bases remained unmatched. CDR3 length: 13 amino acids. Germline V lookup: CDR1 MNHNS, CDR2 SASEGT. CDR3 in amino acids: CASDPRGHYGYTF. In DNA form, the CDR3 reads TGTGCCAGCGATCCGAGGGGGCACTATGGCTACACCTTC.

The chain carries TRBV7-9 and TRBJ2-7; D gene uncertain. Deletions cut 1 base from V and 2 bases from J, with 9 bases between. Germline CDR1 is SEHNR and CDR2 is FQNEAQ (reference sequence). The CDR3 contains 14 residues. The CDR3 DNA reads as TGTGCCAGCAGCTTAGATTGGGAAACCTACGAGCAGTACTTC. This codes for CASSLDWETYEQYF.

This chain uses TRBV4-1 with TRBJ1-2, with 9 bases lining up with TRBD1. The CDR3 sequence is 15 residues long. J was trimmed by 8 bases and V by 0 bases; bases with no gene match: 7. Germline lookup yields CDR1 MGHRA and CDR2 YSYEKL. Here the CDR3 reads CASSQDWGTGSGYTF. CDR3 sequence (DNA): TGCGCCAGCAGCCAAGATTGGGGGACAGGGTCCGGCTACACCTTC.

This rearrangement joins TRBV14 to TRBJ1-1; D possibly corresponds to TRBD1 (6 bases). This CDR3 region has 13 residues. Trimming cost V 8 bases and J 2 bases, with 12 bases left between them. The germline gives CDR1 SGHDN, CDR2 FVKESK. This chain's CDR3 is CASSTGPNTEAFF. In DNA, the CDR3 is TGTGCCAGCTCGACAGGACCCAACACTGAAGCTTTCTTT.

V usage is TRBV7-9 and J usage is TRBJ2-2, with 12 bases matching TRBD2. This CDR3 is 19 amino acids long. After removal of 2 bases from V and 1 base from J, the junction contained 8 bases not matched to a gene. Germline V gives CDR1 SEHNR, CDR2 FQNEAQ (reference sequence). CDR3 protein: CASSLWLLAGGRNTGELFF. CDR3 bases: TGTGCCAGCAGCTTATGGCTCCTAGCGGGAGGGCGGAACACCGGGGAGCTGTTTTTT.

This chain connects TRBV28 to TRBJ1-1, with TRBD1 identical over 7 bases. The trim removed 4 bases at V and 6 bases at J, leaving 14 bases unmatched. Germline V lookup: CDR1 MDHEN, CDR2 SYDVKM. This CDR3 spans 16 amino acids. As DNA, the CDR3 is TGTGCCAGCAGTTCCACACCTCCAGGGGGACGCGCTGAAGCTTTCTTT. Translating gives CASSSTPPGGRAEAFF.

V usage is TRBV28 and J usage is TRBJ2-1; D might be TRBD2 (5 bases). Germline V gene sequence: CDR1 MDHEN, CDR2 SYDVKM. There are 16 residues in the CDR3. With 8 bases removed from V and 2 bases from J, the gap between germline ends came to 19 bases. CDR3 in amino acids: CASVPQRGMPYNEQFF. CDR3 in DNA: TGTGCCAGCGTCCCTCAACGGGGAATGCCCTACAATGAGCAGTTCTTC.

The chain recombines TRBV20-1 with TRBJ1-1; D gene unclear. CDR1 DFQATT and CDR2 SNEGSKA come from the germline V gene (reference sequence). CDR3 length: 11 amino acids. V was pared by 3 bases and J by 4 bases, with 6 bases between. This CDR3 is CSASIGTEAFF. The DNA for the CDR3 is TGCAGTGCTAGTATTGGCACTGAAGCTTTCTTT.

This chain joins TRBV5-1 and TRBJ2-1; no clear D. The germline V gene has CDR1 SGHRS and CDR2 YFSETQ. The length of the CDR3 is 14 residues. V lost 0 bases to trimming and J lost 8 bases, with 12 bases between them. The CDR3 loop reads CASSLGPGSDEQFF. The CDR3 DNA is TGCGCCAGCAGCTTGGGACCCGGTTCGGATGAGCAGTTCTTC.

V usage is TRBV4-1 and J usage is TRBJ1-6; D ambiguous. The CDR3 extends over 14 amino acids. Germline V lookup: CDR1 MGHRA, CDR2 YSYEKL. Trimming took off 3 bases at V and 9 bases at J, with 12 bases between the two ends. The CDR3, as DNA: TGCGCCAGCAGCCAGGATTTACTAAGTTCACCCCTCCACTTT. Translation gives CASSQDLLSSPLHF.

This clone has just one count. The chain uses TRBV5-6 and TRBJ2-7; 7 bases map to TRBD1. J gave up 3 bases and V 0 bases, and 3 bases lay outside the gene matches. Germline loops: CDR1 SGHDT, CDR2 YYEEEE. The CDR3 consists of 14 residues. DNA for the CDR3: TGTGCCAGCAGCTTGGGTTACAGGGGCTACGAGCAGTACTTC. Translation gives CASSLGYRGYEQYF.

J is TRBJ2-7 and V is TRBV27, with 8 positions matching TRBD1. Germline-derived CDR1 and CDR2 are MNHEY and SMNVEV (reference sequence). V shed 2 bases, J shed 3 bases, and the junction held 3 bases outside the gene matches. The CDR3 sequence is 14 residues long. The CDR3 DNA reads TGTGCCAGCAGTTTAACACAGGGGGTCTACGAGCAGTACTTC. Protein product: CASSLTQGVYEQYF.

The chain joins TRBV2 to TRBJ1-6; no reliable D call. V was shortened by 4 bases and J by 6 bases, with 7 bases between the two germline ends. CDR1 is SNHLY and CDR2 is FYNNEI in the germline V gene. The CDR3 consists of 13 residues. The CDR3 sequence: CASSGPGNSPLHF. The DNA for the CDR3 is TGTGCCAGCAGTGGGCCGGGTAATTCACCCCTCCACTTT.

This chain connects TRBV5-8 to TRBJ2-2; 13 bases are shared with TRBD2. Germline trimming cut 4 bases from V and 6 bases from J; bases unmatched to any gene: 6. There are 16 residues in the CDR3. Germline V gene lookup returns CDR1 SGHTS and CDR2 YDEGEE. For the CDR3, the DNA is TGTGCCAGCAGCGGGACTAGCGGGACTCCCCCCGGGGAGCTGTTTTTT. It is translated as CASSGTSGTPPGELFF.

Concerning this clone itself: Within the sample, other DNA sequences also encode this same CDR3. The chain links TRBV9 to TRBJ2-3; the D gene is possibly TRBD2 (5 bases). V was pared by 0 bases and J by 2 bases, with 7 bases between. Looked up from germline, CDR1 is SGDLS and CDR2 is YYNGEE. CDR3 length equals 14 residues. The chain's CDR3 is CASSVVGVTDTQYF. The CDR3 DNA reads as TGTGCCAGCAGCGTAGTGGGAGTCACAGATACGCAGTATTTT.

The chain employs TRBV7-8 and TRBJ2-5; 11 positions match TRBD1. V dropped 4 bases and J dropped 9; count of bases not matched to a gene: 10. CDR1 and CDR2 (germline): SGHVS, FQNEAQ. The CDR3 spans 15 residues. The CDR3 DNA reads as TGTGCCAGCAGCTCGGGACAGGGGGGGTCCCTGGCCCAGTACTTC. Its translation is CASSSGQGGSLAQYF.

This sequence joins TRBV4-1 and TRBJ1-2; 8 nucleotides line up with TRBD1. The CDR3 sequence is 16 residues long. CDR1 and CDR2 (germline): MGHRA, YSYEKL. Germline trimming cut 3 bases from V and 3 bases from J; bases unmatched to any gene: 9. For the CDR3, the DNA is TGCGCCAGCAGCCATAGCCTGGGCAGGGGGCACTATGGCTACACCTTC. Translating it yields CASSHSLGRGHYGYTF.

The chain carries TRBV7-3 and TRBJ1-1; D remains unclear. This CDR3 region has 15 residues. Germline CDR1 reads SGHTA; CDR2 reads FQGTGA. V gave up 1 base and J gave up 0 bases, with 9 bases separating them. Here the CDR3 DNA reads TGTGCCAGCAGCTTAATCCCATTTATGAACACTGAAGCTTTCTTT. It encodes CASSLIPFMNTEAFF.

This clone appeared a single time. The chain carries TRBV29-1 and TRBJ2-7, with 9 bases identical to TRBD1. CDR3 length: 14 residues. Germline CDR1 and CDR2: SQVTM and ANQGSEA. V dropped 6 bases and J dropped 1; count of bases not matched to a gene: 7. The CDR3 sequence is CSVGPGQGSYEQYF. CDR3 DNA sequence: TGCAGCGTAGGACCGGGACAGGGATCCTACGAGCAGTACTTC.